These T cell receptor beta chains were read from a single sample in a study of monozygotic twins with cystic fibrosis. Profiled with immunoSEQ multiplex PCR; TCRdb holds only in-frame clones, not every one. The sample yields some 21,000 clones, around 90% seen once. The specimen sequenced was blood. Receptor source: a girl aged 2 to 9 with cystic fibrosis. Each CDR3 is given with its conserved first and last residue. The D gene is left open where the match is weak. The size entry is marked missing in some rows and otherwise reads once, few, many or a size class.

cdr3_length: 14; j_call: TRBJ2-3; d_call: -; v_call: TRBV7-2; clone_size: -; cdr3_nt: TGTGCCAGCAGCTTACGGATGGGCACAGATACGCAGTATTTT; cdr3_aa: CASSLRMGTDTQYF
cdr3_length: 14; j_call: TRBJ1-1; d_call: -; v_call: TRBV28; clone_size: -; cdr3_nt: TGTGCCAGCAGTTCGACAGTTATGAACACTGAAGCTTTCTTT; cdr3_aa: CASSSTVMNTEAFF
cdr3_length: 16; j_call: TRBJ2-2; d_call: -; v_call: TRBV7-8; clone_size: once; cdr3_nt: TGTGCCAGCAGCTCGTACAGGATTTCGAACACCGGGGAGCTGTTTTTT; cdr3_aa: CASSSYRISNTGELFF
cdr3_length: 14; j_call: TRBJ2-3; d_call: -; v_call: TRBV5-6; clone_size: -; cdr3_nt: TGTGCCAGCAGCTTGTTCTCCGCCCCGGATACGCAGTATTTT; cdr3_aa: CASSLFSAPDTQYF
cdr3_length: 15; j_call: TRBJ2-3; d_call: -; v_call: TRBV7-6; clone_size: -; cdr3_nt: TGTGCCAGCAGACCTACTTCAGTTTCAGCAGATACGCAGTATTTT; cdr3_aa: CASRPTSVSADTQYF
cdr3_length: 17; j_call: TRBJ2-1; d_call: -; v_call: TRBV18; clone_size: -; cdr3_nt: TGTGCCAGCTCACACCTCCCAGCTGGGGGTTCCTACAATGAGCAGTTCTTC; cdr3_aa: CASSHLPAGGSYNEQFF
cdr3_length: 15; j_call: TRBJ1-2; d_call: TRBD1; v_call: TRBV4-2; clone_size: -; cdr3_nt: TGTGCCAGCAGCCAATATCCCCCGACAGGGGACGGCTACACCTTC; cdr3_aa: CASSQYPPTGDGYTF
cdr3_length: 13; j_call: TRBJ1-6; d_call: -; v_call: TRBV2; clone_size: -; cdr3_nt: TGTGCCAGCAGCTCGGAGTTAAATTCACCCCTCCACTTT; cdr3_aa: CASSSELNSPLHF
cdr3_length: 17; j_call: TRBJ1-5; d_call: -; v_call: TRBV19; clone_size: -; cdr3_nt: TGTGCCAGTAACCTAGGGGGAACATTATTGATCAATCAGCCCCAGCATTTT; cdr3_aa: CASNLGGTLLINQPQHF
cdr3_length: 15; j_call: TRBJ2-5; d_call: -; v_call: TRBV7-6; clone_size: -; cdr3_nt: TGTGCCAGCAGCTTGCGTGGGGATGTTACGGAGACCCAGTACTTC; cdr3_aa: CASSLRGDVTETQYF
cdr3_length: 15; j_call: TRBJ2-1; d_call: TRBD2; v_call: TRBV5-6; clone_size: -; cdr3_nt: TGTGCCAGCAGCGCTAGCGGCGGGGGCTACAATGAGCAGTTCTTC; cdr3_aa: CASSASGGGYNEQFF
cdr3_length: 14; j_call: TRBJ1-2; d_call: -; v_call: TRBV5-6; clone_size: -; cdr3_nt: TGTGCCAGCAGCTTGGCCCTTGCAGGGACTGGCTACACCTTC; cdr3_aa: CASSLALAGTGYTF
cdr3_length: 17; j_call: TRBJ1-1; d_call: -; v_call: TRBV7-9; clone_size: once; cdr3_nt: TGTGCCAGCAGCCCTGCCTTGGGGCGGCGATTGAACACTGAAGCTTTCTTT; cdr3_aa: CASSPALGRRLNTEAFF
cdr3_length: 13; j_call: TRBJ1-5; d_call: -; v_call: TRBV7-6; clone_size: -; cdr3_nt: TGTGCCAGCAGCTTAGAAGGGGGTCGTCCCCAGCATTTT; cdr3_aa: CASSLEGGRPQHF
cdr3_length: 17; j_call: TRBJ1-1; d_call: -; v_call: TRBV18; clone_size: -; cdr3_nt: TGTGCCAGCTCACCAGGTCCCGAGCACGGAGGGAACACTGAAGCTTTCTTT; cdr3_aa: CASSPGPEHGGNTEAFF
cdr3_length: 12; j_call: TRBJ2-3; d_call: -; v_call: TRBV30; clone_size: once; cdr3_nt: TGTGCCTGGAGTGCCGGACGAGATACGCAGTATTTT; cdr3_aa: CAWSAGRDTQYF
cdr3_length: 14; j_call: TRBJ1-5; d_call: -; v_call: TRBV19; clone_size: -; cdr3_nt: TGTGCCAGTAGTATAGTTAGAGGGAACGGGCCCCAGCATTTT; cdr3_aa: CASSIVRGNGPQHF
cdr3_length: 12; j_call: TRBJ2-1; d_call: -; v_call: TRBV9; clone_size: -; cdr3_nt: TGTGCCAGCAGCGTAGGGTACAATGAGCAGTTCTTC; cdr3_aa: CASSVGYNEQFF
cdr3_length: 11; j_call: TRBJ2-7; d_call: TRBD1; v_call: TRBV28; clone_size: -; cdr3_nt: TGTGTGACAGGGAACGGGTACGAGCAGTACTTC; cdr3_aa: CVTGNGYEQYF
cdr3_length: 15; j_call: TRBJ1-2; d_call: -; v_call: TRBV4-3; clone_size: -; cdr3_nt: TGCGCCAGCAGCCAAGATCGGGCAGGGGTCTATGGCTACACCTTC; cdr3_aa: CASSQDRAGVYGYTF
cdr3_length: 15; j_call: TRBJ2-5; d_call: -; v_call: TRBV29-1; clone_size: -; cdr3_nt: TGCAGCGTTGGTCTAGGGTGGGACAACCAAGAGACCCAGTACTTC; cdr3_aa: CSVGLGWDNQETQYF
cdr3_length: 16; j_call: TRBJ1-2; d_call: TRBD1; v_call: TRBV7-9; clone_size: -; cdr3_nt: TGTGCCAGCAGCTTAGCGCTAGGACAGGACCCCTATGGCTACACCTTC; cdr3_aa: CASSLALGQDPYGYTF
cdr3_length: 14; j_call: TRBJ1-1; d_call: -; v_call: TRBV6-1; clone_size: few; cdr3_nt: TGTGCCAGCACTAGGACACATCTGAACACTGAAGCTTTCTTT; cdr3_aa: CASTRTHLNTEAFF
cdr3_length: 19; j_call: TRBJ2-1; d_call: TRBD2; v_call: TRBV19; clone_size: -; cdr3_nt: TGTGCCAGTCGTCCCCTACTCGGGACTAGCGGGAGCTCCTACAATGAGCAGTTCTTC; cdr3_aa: CASRPLLGTSGSSYNEQFF
cdr3_length: 11; j_call: TRBJ2-3; d_call: -; v_call: TRBV5-4; clone_size: -; cdr3_nt: TGTGCCTTCCGAGACGAGGTTACGCAGTATTTT; cdr3_aa: CAFRDEVTQYF
cdr3_length: 15; j_call: TRBJ1-1; d_call: TRBD1; v_call: TRBV7-6; clone_size: few; cdr3_nt: TGTGCCAGCAGCTCGGAGACAGGGTGGAACACTGAAGCTTTCTTT; cdr3_aa: CASSSETGWNTEAFF
cdr3_length: 16; j_call: TRBJ2-1; d_call: TRBD2; v_call: TRBV7-9; clone_size: -; cdr3_nt: TGTGCCAGCAGCTTAGTTACCTGGGAGGGCCGGGATGAGCAGTTCTTC; cdr3_aa: CASSLVTWEGRDEQFF
cdr3_length: 17; j_call: TRBJ1-2; d_call: -; v_call: TRBV4-1; clone_size: -; cdr3_nt: TGCGCCAGCAGCCAAGCCCCCCACGGGACACTGACTTATGGCTACACCTTC; cdr3_aa: CASSQAPHGTLTYGYTF
cdr3_length: 13; j_call: TRBJ1-5; d_call: -; v_call: TRBV10-3; clone_size: -; cdr3_nt: TGTGCCATCAGTAGGGGGGGGAATCAGCCCCAGCATTTT; cdr3_aa: CAISRGGNQPQHF
cdr3_length: 13; j_call: TRBJ1-2; d_call: -; v_call: TRBV29-1; clone_size: few; cdr3_nt: TGCAGCGCCGAAGGTGTCCCACCATATGGCTACACCTTC; cdr3_aa: CSAEGVPPYGYTF
cdr3_length: 14; j_call: TRBJ2-1; d_call: -; v_call: TRBV5-6; clone_size: -; cdr3_nt: TGTGCCAGCAGCTTAAGGCTTACCTACAATGAGCAGTTCTTC; cdr3_aa: CASSLRLTYNEQFF
cdr3_length: 14; j_call: TRBJ1-2; d_call: -; v_call: TRBV7-9; clone_size: once; cdr3_nt: TGTGCCAGCAGCTTAACGGGACAAACGGACGGCTACACCTTC; cdr3_aa: CASSLTGQTDGYTF
cdr3_length: 13; j_call: TRBJ2-3; d_call: -; v_call: TRBV27; clone_size: once; cdr3_nt: TGTGCCAGCAGTTTAAAGTTGACAGATACGCAGTATTTT; cdr3_aa: CASSLKLTDTQYF
cdr3_length: 9; j_call: TRBJ2-5; d_call: -; v_call: TRBV19; clone_size: -; cdr3_nt: TGTGCCAGTCTGGGGTTCCAGTACTTC; cdr3_aa: CASLGFQYF
cdr3_length: 19; j_call: TRBJ2-1; d_call: TRBD2; v_call: TRBV4-3; clone_size: -; cdr3_nt: TGCGCCAGCAGCCAATCTAGCGGGAGGGCCTCCAGCTCCTACAATGAGCAGTTCTTC; cdr3_aa: CASSQSSGRASSSYNEQFF
cdr3_length: 16; j_call: TRBJ2-3; d_call: TRBD2; v_call: TRBV19; clone_size: -; cdr3_nt: TGTGCCAGTAGTATTAGCAGCGGGAGAAGCACAGATACGCAGTATTTT; cdr3_aa: CASSISSGRSTDTQYF
cdr3_length: 13; j_call: TRBJ2-7; d_call: TRBD1; v_call: TRBV27; clone_size: -; cdr3_nt: TGTGCCAGCAGTTCTGGGACAGACTACGAGCAGTACTTC; cdr3_aa: CASSSGTDYEQYF
cdr3_length: 12; j_call: TRBJ2-5; d_call: -; v_call: TRBV5-5; clone_size: -; cdr3_nt: TGTGCCAGCAGCTTTCAGCAAGAGACCCAGTACTTC; cdr3_aa: CASSFQQETQYF
cdr3_length: 14; j_call: TRBJ2-7; d_call: -; v_call: TRBV6-5; clone_size: -; cdr3_nt: TGTGCCAGCAGTCCAGTGAACTCCCCCTACGAGCAGTACTTC; cdr3_aa: CASSPVNSPYEQYF
cdr3_length: 17; j_call: TRBJ1-5; d_call: TRBD1; v_call: TRBV5-5; clone_size: -; cdr3_nt: TGTGCCAGCAGCTTGGTGGGGACAGGGGGCGGCAATCAGCCCCAGCATTTT; cdr3_aa: CASSLVGTGGGNQPQHF